In its sample, the clone carrying this TCR beta chain was seen a few times. Antigen specificity is unknown. The data were taken from a study of T cell responses to AZD1222 COVID-19 vaccine. Study in general: Second-dose timings of about 4 or about 12 weeks were pooled. Study-wide results and limits: Clonal diversity may have been underestimated, and the donors were mostly white British, with more females than males. Only six people who got AZD1222 tested seropositive at baseline. Repertoire samples came only from after the peak T cell response.

The protocol was immunoSEQ multiplex PCR, while the TCRdb copy is restricted to in-frame clones and leaves out a portion. The sample has some 120,000 clones; roughly 84% are singletons. The V gene lost 4 bases and the J gene lost 11 bases, with 11 bases spanning the gap. CDR1 is SGHNT and CDR2 is YENEEA in the germline V gene. CDR3 length: 11 amino acids. J is TRBJ1-1 and V is TRBV11-3; perhaps TRBD1 as D (5 bases). The TCR sequence derives from an adult in good health. The source was peripheral blood, collected on day 0 of AZD1222 vaccination. CDR3 residues: CASSYRDAAFF. Written as DNA, the CDR3 is TGTGCCAGCAGCTACCGGGACGCGGCTTTCTTT.